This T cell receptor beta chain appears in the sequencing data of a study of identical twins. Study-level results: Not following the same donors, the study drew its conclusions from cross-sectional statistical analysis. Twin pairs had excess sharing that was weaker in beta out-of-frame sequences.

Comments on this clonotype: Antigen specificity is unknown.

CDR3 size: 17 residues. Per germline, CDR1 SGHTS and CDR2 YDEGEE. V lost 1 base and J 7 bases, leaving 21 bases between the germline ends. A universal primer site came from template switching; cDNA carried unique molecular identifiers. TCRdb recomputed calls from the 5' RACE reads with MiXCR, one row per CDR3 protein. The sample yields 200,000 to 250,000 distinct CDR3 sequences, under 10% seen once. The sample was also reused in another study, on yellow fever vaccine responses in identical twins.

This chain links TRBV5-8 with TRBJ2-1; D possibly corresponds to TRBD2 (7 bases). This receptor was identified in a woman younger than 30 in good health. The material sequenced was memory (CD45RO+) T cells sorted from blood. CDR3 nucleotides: TGTGCCAGCAGCTTGTTCGTAGGTGGGGGGGCCGGGAATGAGCAGTTCTTC. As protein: CASSLFVGGGAGNEQFF.